This TCR beta chain was identified in a study of blood T cell repertoires in COVID-19. As for the study in general: Samples taken during acute and convalescent COVID-19 were collected in the United States, Italy and Spain. The analysed material was cDNA or gDNA that came from T cells, B-cell-depleted T cells, or PBMCs.

Original processing notes: Nucleated cell number was recorded as an estimate derived from reference gene primer amplification. Generated by immunoSEQ multiplex PCR, the TCRdb table keeps only in-frame clones and is missing some. The DNA gave D and trimming, while V, J and clone size come from that table. This table holds under 75,000 clones, around four fifths found once. This clone was seen only once. This CDR3 has 14 residues. Germline CDR1 LNHDA, CDR2 SQIVND (reference sequence). V was pared by 3 bases and J by 7 bases, with 6 bases of the junction left unmatched. Specimen: peripheral blood. The TCR comes from a human donor in a cohort sampled during active COVID-19. The J gene is TRBJ1-2, the V gene TRBV19, with 9 bases that match TRBD1. CDR3 nucleotides: TGTGCCAGTAGTATCGGGACAGGGAGATTTGGCTACACCTTC. Protein sequence: CASSIGTGRFGYTF.